These T cell receptor beta chains were read from a single sample in a study of T-cell reconstitution after alpha-beta-depleted transplantation in children. TCRdb used MiXCR to reprocess the PCR reads, holding one entry per CDR3 protein. The table shows about 370,000 distinct CDR3 sequences, with around 21% occurring only once. Sequenced material: PBMCs from the stem cell graft donor, taken from the stem cell graft. These receptors were taken from a human donor who donated a stem cell graft to a child with acute myeloid leukemia. The CDR3 runs from the conserved cysteine through the conserved F or W. Each record gives: J gene, D gene, V gene, clone size, CDR3 protein, CDR3 DNA. A D gene is named only where the DNA matches it firmly. Only some rows state a clone size, as once, few, many or a class for expanded clones.

TRBJ2-3 - TRBV7-3 - CASSLSRQRGTDTQYF TGTGCCAGCAGCTTAAGCAGGCAGAGGGGCACAGATACGCAGTATTTT
TRBJ2-1 TRBD2 TRBV5-1 - CASSFLEVSGSSYNEQFF TGCGCCAGCAGCTTCCTTGAGGTTAGCGGGAGCTCCTACAATGAGCAGTTCTTC
TRBJ2-2 - TRBV4-3 many CASSQEGGKNTGELFF TGCGCCAGCAGCCAAGAAGGGGGGAAGAACACCGGGGAGCTGTTTTTT
TRBJ2-1 TRBD2 TRBV29-1 many CSVVSTSGSEQFF TGCAGCGTTGTATCCACTAGCGGGTCCGAGCAGTTCTTC
TRBJ2-1 - TRBV20-1 many CSARDIRGQRDEQFF TGCAGTGCTAGAGACATCCGTGGGCAGCGCGATGAGCAGTTCTTC
TRBJ2-7 TRBD2 TRBV10-3 - CAISNTGTSGNEQYF TGTGCCATCAGCAATACCGGGACTAGCGGGAACGAGCAGTACTTC
TRBJ2-3 TRBD2 TRBV10-3 few CAISETTRASGRTDTQYF TGTGCCATCAGTGAAACGACACGGGCTAGCGGGAGAACAGATACGCAGTATTTT
TRBJ2-3 TRBD1 TRBV29-1 many CSADRGGTDTQYF TGCAGCGCGGACAGGGGTGGAACAGATACGCAGTATTTT
TRBJ2-4 TRBD2 TRBV4-1 - CASSQGLAVDAKNIQYF TGCGCCAGCAGCCAAGGACTAGCGGTGGATGCCAAAAACATTCAGTACTTC
TRBJ1-4 - TRBV2 few CASSASATNEKLFF TGTGCCAGCAGTGCGAGTGCAACTAATGAAAAACTGTTTTTT
TRBJ1-1 - TRBV20-1 few CSARENRVNTEAFF TGCAGTGCTAGAGAAAACAGGGTGAACACTGAAGCTTTCTTT
TRBJ1-2 - TRBV29-1 few CSAPLGGIYGYTF TGCAGCGCCCCGCTGGGCGGAATCTATGGCTACACCTTC